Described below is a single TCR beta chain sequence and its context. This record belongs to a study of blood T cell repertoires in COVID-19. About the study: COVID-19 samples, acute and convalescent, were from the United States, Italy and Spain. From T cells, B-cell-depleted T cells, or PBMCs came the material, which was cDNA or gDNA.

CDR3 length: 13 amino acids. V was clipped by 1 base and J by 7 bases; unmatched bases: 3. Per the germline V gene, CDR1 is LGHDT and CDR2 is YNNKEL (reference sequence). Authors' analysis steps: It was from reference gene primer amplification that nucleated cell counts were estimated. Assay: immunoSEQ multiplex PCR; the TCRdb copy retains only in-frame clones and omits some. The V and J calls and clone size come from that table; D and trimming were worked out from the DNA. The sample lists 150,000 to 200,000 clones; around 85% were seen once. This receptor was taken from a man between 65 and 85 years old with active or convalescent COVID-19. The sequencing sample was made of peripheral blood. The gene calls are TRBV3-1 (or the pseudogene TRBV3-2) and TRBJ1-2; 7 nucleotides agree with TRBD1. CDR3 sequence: CASSQAGGGGYTF. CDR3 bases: TGTGCCAGCAGCCAAGCAGGGGGTGGTGGCTACACCTTC.